These 14 T cell receptor beta chains originate from one sample sequenced in a study of blood T cell repertoires in COVID-19 (dated by TCRdb to the early 2020s). The receptor library was made with the immunoSEQ multiplex PCR assay. TCRdb provides this immuneACCESS table in a form limited to in-frame rearrangements. Some clones are lacking; in checked studies, under half of them reflect an unresolved V gene, and why the rest are absent is not known. Across this sample there are about 210,000 clones, with more than 70% seen only once. The top ten hold about 8.1% of the sample. The sequenced material came from peripheral blood. Source of these receptors: a woman aged 45-60 years with acute or convalescent COVID-19.

There are a few counts of this clone. The chain has TRBV25-1 and TRBJ2-5; D unresolved. With 6 bases removed from V and 5 bases from J, the gap between germline ends came to 10 bases. The CDR3 loop spans 12 amino acids. Germline V gene lookup returns CDR1 MGHDK and CDR2 SYGVNS. The CDR3 DNA sequence: TGTGCCAGCAGCGCAAACGGGGAGACCCAGTACTTC. Its translation: CASSANGETQYF.

The rearrangement joins TRBV28 to TRBJ2-6; D not resolved. This CDR3 region has 14 residues. CDR1 is MDHEN, CDR2 SYDVKM, per germline. The V and J ends lost 3 bases and 0 bases respectively, with 3 bases between them. CDR3: CASSLSSGANVLTF. The CDR3 DNA reads TGTGCCAGCAGTTTGAGCTCTGGGGCCAACGTCCTGACTTTC.

This clone was found a few times. The rearrangement links TRBV6-5 to TRBJ2-7; 7 bases match TRBD1. Germline V gene sequence: CDR1 MNHEY, CDR2 SVGAGI. V gave up 6 bases and J gave up 5 bases; unmatched junction bases: 7. The CDR3 contains 13 residues. This CDR3 is CASRRHRGDEQYF. DNA of the CDR3: TGTGCCAGCAGGCGCCACAGGGGCGACGAGCAGTACTTC.

This clone has more than one count but fewer than ten. This chain links TRBV6-6 with TRBJ2-1, with TRBD2 matching over 9 bases. The CDR3 totals 16 residues. CDR1 MNHNY and CDR2 SVGAGI come from the germline V gene (reference sequence). The V and J ends lost 0 bases and 8 bases, in that order; junction bases with no gene match: 8. Here the CDR3 reads CASSYSGGRAGDEQFF. CDR3 nucleotides: TGTGCCAGCAGTTACTCTGGCGGGAGGGCCGGGGATGAGCAGTTCTTC.

This clone was seen a single time. V gene TRBV6-5 combines with J gene TRBJ1-1; 7 bases align to TRBD1. From germline, CDR1 is MNHEY and CDR2 SVGAGI. The CDR3 sequence is 15 residues long. The trim removed 6 bases at V and 1 base at J, leaving 8 bases unmatched. The CDR3 reads CASSPDRAPNTEAFF. CDR3 DNA sequence: TGTGCCAGCAGCCCCGACAGGGCACCGAACACTGAAGCTTTCTTT.

The genes are TRBV14 and TRBJ1-1, with D maybe TRBD1 (6 bases). Germline lookup yields CDR1 SGHDN and CDR2 FVKESK. The CDR3 is 18 residues long. V was clipped by 1 base and J by 1 base, with 19 bases between them. CDR3 in DNA: TGTGCCAGCAGCCAAGGATGGGGAACAGGGACGTCGAACACTGAAGCTTTCTTT. Protein sequence: CASSQGWGTGTSNTEAFF.

The gene calls are TRBV7-2 and TRBJ2-2, with TRBD2 identical over 14 bases. With V trimmed by 6 bases and J by 5 bases, 2 bases remained unmatched. Germline V CDR1 and CDR2: SGHTA, FQGNSA. The CDR3 runs to 15 residues. CDR3 protein: CASRRTSGRTGELFF. CDR3 sequence (DNA): TGTGCCAGCAGACGGACTAGCGGGAGGACCGGGGAGCTGTTTTTT. Combining the CDR3 with reference TRBV7-2 and TRBJ2-2 gives the whole variable domain GAGVSQSPSNKVTEKGKDVELRCDPISGHTALYWYRQSLGQGLEFLIYFQGNSAPDKSGLPSDRFSAERTGGSVSTLTIQRTQQEDSAVYLCASRRTSGRTGELFFGEGSRLTVL.

The chain joins TRBV24-1 to TRBJ2-1, with 8 bases fitting TRBD2. Losses at the gene ends were 3 bases for V and 9 bases for J; bases not matched to a gene: 21. This CDR3 region has 19 residues. Germline V gene lookup returns CDR1 KGHDR and CDR2 SFDVKD. CDR3 DNA sequence: TGTGCCACCAGTGATCAACATAGCAAGCGAGCGGGAGTTAATATTGAGCAGTTCTTC. Residues: CATSDQHSKRAGVNIEQFF.

The chain couples TRBV18 to TRBJ2-1; TRBD2 aligns across 9 bases. Germline trimming cut 2 bases from V and 5 bases from J; bases unmatched to any gene: 4. This CDR3 has 15 residues. Looked up from germline, CDR1 is KGHSH and CDR2 is LQKENI. The CDR3, as DNA: TGTGCCAGCTCACCATCTTTAGCGGGGGACAATGAGCAGTTCTTC. This gives the protein CASSPSLAGDNEQFF. The complete variable domain, with remaining parts taken from reference TRBV18 and TRBJ2-1, reads NAGVMQNPRHLVRRRGQEARLRCSPMKGHSHVYWYRQLPEEGLKFMVYLQKENIIDESGMPKERFSAEFPKEGPSILRIQQVVRGDSAAYFCASSPSLAGDNEQFFGPGTRLTVL.

The V call is TRBV5-1, the J call TRBJ2-5, with 10 nucleotides matching TRBD2. With V trimmed by 0 bases and J by 3 bases, 5 bases remained unmatched. CDR1 SGHRS and CDR2 YFSETQ come from the germline V gene. CDR3 length: 16 residues. CDR3 amino acids: CASSLGLAGVEETQYF. DNA of the CDR3: TGCGCCAGCAGCTTGGGGCTAGCGGGAGTTGAAGAGACCCAGTACTTC.

In its sample, this clone was seen once. In nucleotides, the CDR3 is TGTGCCAGCACCTCCGGGACAGCGATCTCTGGAAACACCATATATTTT. Amino acids: CASTSGTAISGNTIYF. The chain links TRBV28 to TRBJ1-3; 7 bases align to TRBD1. Trimming cost V 7 bases and J 0 bases; bases outside gene matches: 9. In germline, CDR1 is MDHEN, CDR2 SYDVKM. CDR3 length: 16 residues.

The chain is built from TRBV6-5 and TRBJ2-3; TRBD2 might be the D (5 bases). Looked up from germline, CDR1 is MNHEY and CDR2 is SVGAGI. The CDR3 is made up of 16 amino acids. Trimming cost V 2 bases and J 1 base, with 13 bases left between them. In nucleotides, the CDR3 is TGTGCCAGCAGTTACAGTAGCGCTAGGGGCACAGATACGCAGTATTTT. This codes for CASSYSSARGTDTQYF.

The CDR3 DNA is TGTGCCAGTTTAGCGGGAGGGGGAGATACGCAGTATTTT. Its protein product is CASLAGGGDTQYF. The chain joins TRBV27 to TRBJ2-3, with 11 bases aligning to TRBD2. CDR1 is MNHEY, CDR2 SMNVEV, per germline (reference sequence). The V and J ends lost 9 bases and 5 bases, in that order; junction bases with no gene match: 4. The CDR3 totals 13 residues.

This clone was observed a handful of times. V usage is TRBV11-3 and J usage is TRBJ2-2, with TRBD2 matching 11 bases. Per the germline V gene, CDR1 is SGHNT and CDR2 is YENEEA. CDR3 size: 15 residues. Trimming removed 5 bases from V and 1 base from J; junction bases left unmatched: 0. The CDR3 protein is CASSGLAGNTGELFF. The CDR3 nucleotides are TGTGCCAGCAGCGGACTAGCGGGGAACACCGGGGAGCTGTTTTTT.